This T cell receptor (beta chain) was documented in a study of blood T cell repertoires in COVID-19. Study-level information: Samples came from the United States, Italy and Spain, spanning acute and convalescent COVID-19. Sources were T cells, B-cell-depleted T cells, or PBMCs; the material itself was cDNA or gDNA.

CDR1 and CDR2 (germline): SGHTA, FQGNSA. The CDR3 totals 17 residues. Trimming at V came to 0 bases and at J to 0 bases, leaving 5 bases not matched to a gene. In the study's own analysis: Amplified reference gene primers provided the basis for estimating nucleated cell counts. Generated by immunoSEQ multiplex PCR, the TCRdb table keeps only in-frame clones and is missing some. V, J and clone size are taken as reported in that table, and D and trimming were inferred from the DNA itself. The sample shows about 140,000 clones, approximately 84% of them seen only once. Sequenced material: peripheral blood. This receptor was identified in a woman aged 60-75 years with acute or convalescent COVID-19. V and J are TRBV7-2 and TRBJ1-3; 7 nucleotides match TRBD1. This CDR3 reads CASSLAKGAYSGNTIYF. Written as DNA, the CDR3 is TGTGCCAGCAGCTTAGCGAAGGGGGCTTACTCTGGAAACACCATATATTTT.